A selection of T cell receptor beta chains follows, all from one sample in a study of shared clonotypes between healthy human individuals. The assay was immunoSEQ multiplex PCR, and TCRdb's table has in-frame clones only and misses some. The sample records under 130,000 clones, approximately 70% being singletons. Sequencing used memory CD8+ T cells sorted from blood. These receptors originate from a woman in her 30s in good health. Each CDR3 is given with its conserved first and last residue. The D gene is left open where the match is weak. A row's size may be missing; if present it is once, few, many or a size class.

V	J	size	D	DNA	CDR3
TRBV25-1	TRBJ2-3	.	.	TGTGCCAGCAGTGCCGGACGAAGGAGCACAGATACGCAGTATTTT	CASSAGRRSTDTQYF
TRBV7-9	TRBJ1-1	.	.	TGTGCCAGCAGCTACGGACATCGGAACACTGAAGCTTTCTTT	CASSYGHRNTEAFF
TRBV23-1	TRBJ1-2	.	.	TGCGCCAGCCGAGGGGGGGCCCACACCTTC	CASRGGAHTF
TRBV6-4	TRBJ2-1	few	TRBD2	TGTGCCAGCAGTGAGTCTAGCGGGAGTAAGAATGAGCAGTTCTTC	CASSESSGSKNEQFF
TRBV28	TRBJ2-2	.	TRBD2	TGTGCCAGCAGTGCCCCTAGCGGGAGGGCCGACACCGGGGAGCTGTTTTTT	CASSAPSGRADTGELFF
TRBV5-4	TRBJ2-1	few	.	TGTGCCAGCAGCTTGAGAACGGGCTCACCTTACAATGAGCAGTTCTTC	CASSLRTGSPYNEQFF
TRBV11-2	TRBJ2-3	.	.	TGTGCCAGCAGTTTCCAATTGGATACGCAGTATTTT	CASSFQLDTQYF
TRBV10-1	TRBJ1-1	.	.	TGCGCCAGCAGTGAGGCTGTCTCGAACACTGAAGCTTTCTTT	CASSEAVSNTEAFF
TRBV6-6	TRBJ1-5	few	.	TGTGCCAGCAGTCTTTCGACGGGATATCAGCCCCAGCATTTT	CASSLSTGYQPQHF
TRBV7-2	TRBJ2-3	.	.	TGTGCCAGCAGCCCAGAGCGTCGGGATACGCAGTATTTT	CASSPERRDTQYF
TRBV7-8	TRBJ2-7	.	TRBD1	TGTGCCAGCACCTTGGCTCAAGGCCAGGGGGAGCCCACCTACGAGCAGTACTTC	CASTLAQGQGEPTYEQYF
TRBV27	TRBJ2-7	.	TRBD2	TGTGCCAGCAGTCCAGGTCCGGGACTAGGGCACTACGAGCAGTACTTC	CASSPGPGLGHYEQYF
TRBV11-2	TRBJ2-1	.	TRBD2	TGTGCCAGCAGCTTCGTTCTAGCGGGAGATGAGCAGTTCTTC	CASSFVLAGDEQFF
TRBV29-1	TRBJ1-1	.	.	TGCAGCGTCTACTTCGTCGACCTCGGGGGCACTGAAGCTTTCTTT	CSVYFVDLGGTEAFF
TRBV25-1	TRBJ1-2	.	.	TGTGCCAGCAGTGAAACGCTAGGGCGAGGCTACACCTTC	CASSETLGRGYTF
TRBV25-1	TRBJ2-7	medium-sized	TRBD2	TGTGCCAGCAGTGCCGCGGGAGCCTACGAGCAGTACTTC	CASSAAGAYEQYF
TRBV10-3	TRBJ2-3	.	TRBD1	TGTGCCATCAATAGGGACAGGGGGCGTCCAGATACGCAGTATTTT	CAINRDRGRPDTQYF
TRBV27	TRBJ2-1	.	TRBD1	TGTGCCACCTCGGGACAGGGAAGTGATGAGCAGTTCTTC	CATSGQGSDEQFF
TRBV11-3	TRBJ1-4	.	.	TGTGCCAGCAGCCCCCACGTCCCGCGCAATGAAAAACTGTTTTTT	CASSPHVPRNEKLFF
TRBV19	TRBJ1-1	.	TRBD1	TGTGCCAGTAGGCGACAGGGGGAACGAAGAAACACTGAAGCTTTCTTT	CASRRQGERRNTEAFF
TRBV11-2	TRBJ2-3	.	TRBD2	TGTGCCAGCAGCTCGGAAACTAGCGTGTTGTGGGATACGCAGTATTTT	CASSSETSVLWDTQYF
TRBV11-2	TRBJ1-2	.	.	TGTGCCAGCAGCCCTACAGGGTTAGCTAACTATGGCTACACCTTC	CASSPTGLANYGYTF
TRBV6-5	TRBJ2-7	.	.	TGTGCCAGCAGTTACCGTCTTGCGGGTGCTTACGAGCAGTACTTC	CASSYRLAGAYEQYF
TRBV5-1	TRBJ2-5	few	TRBD2	TGCGCCAGCAGCTTGGCGGCAAGCGGGAGTTGGGAGACCCAGTACTTC	CASSLAASGSWETQYF
TRBV2	TRBJ2-1	once	TRBD2	TGTGCCAGCAGCCTACTAGCGGGAGTTAATGAGCAGTTCTTC	CASSLLAGVNEQFF
TRBV6-5	TRBJ1-4	.	TRBD1	TGTGCCAGCAGCCCGGGGACAGGGAGCGGCGAAAAACTGTTTTTT	CASSPGTGSGEKLFF
TRBV10-1	TRBJ2-2	few	.	TGCGCCAGCAGTAAGGACACTGCGAACACCGGGGAGCTGTTTTTT	CASSKDTANTGELFF
TRBV6-1	TRBJ1-4	.	.	TGTGCCAGCAGTGAGAGGGGCAGCGCCATAATTAGGGCAACTAATGAAAAACTGTTTTTT	CASSERGSAIIRATNEKLFF
TRBV2	TRBJ2-3	.	.	TGTGCCAGCAGTGAAGCAGGCAGCACAGATACGCAGTATTTT	CASSEAGSTDTQYF
TRBV4-2	TRBJ2-1	.	TRBD2	TGTGCCAGCAGCCAAGTATTGGGACTAGCGGGTCATGAGCAGTTCTTC	CASSQVLGLAGHEQFF
TRBV12-5	TRBJ2-1	.	TRBD2	TGTGCTAGTGGCTCCGGACTAGCGGGAACGGGTGACAATGAGCAGTTCTTC	CASGSGLAGTGDNEQFF
TRBV27	TRBJ2-3	.	.	TGTGCCAGCAGTTTCCATCCGGGCCACCCTTTCACAGATACGCAGTATTTT	CASSFHPGHPFTDTQYF
TRBV6-4	TRBJ2-5	.	TRBD2	TGTGCCAGCAGTGACTCGACTAGCGGTGATCAAGAGACCCAGTACTTC	CASSDSTSGDQETQYF
TRBV7-7	TRBJ2-2	.	.	TGTGCCAGCAGCCGAGATAAATTTCAGGGAGCGAACACCGGGGAGCTGTTTTTT	CASSRDKFQGANTGELFF
TRBV11-2	TRBJ2-3	few	TRBD2	TGTGCCAGCAGCACGACTAGCGGGACGGCAGATACGCAGTATTTT	CASSTTSGTADTQYF
TRBV7-6	TRBJ2-1	.	TRBD2	TGTGCCAGCAGCTTAGCGTCTTCGGGGGGCAATGAGCAGTTCTTC	CASSLASSGGNEQFF
TRBV5-1	TRBJ2-6	.	.	TGCGCCAGCAGCTTAGGGTGGATTAGCTCTGGGGCCAACGTCCTGACTTTC	CASSLGWISSGANVLTF
TRBV6-1	TRBJ1-1	.	TRBD1	TGTGCCAGCAGTGAATGGGGGACCGGGACAGGGGAGTTAAACACTGAAGCTTTCTTT	CASSEWGTGTGELNTEAFF
TRBV25-1	TRBJ2-5	.	TRBD2	TGTGCCAGCAGTGCCTCTAGCGGGAGGGGAGAAAAGACCCAGTACTTC	CASSASSGRGEKTQYF